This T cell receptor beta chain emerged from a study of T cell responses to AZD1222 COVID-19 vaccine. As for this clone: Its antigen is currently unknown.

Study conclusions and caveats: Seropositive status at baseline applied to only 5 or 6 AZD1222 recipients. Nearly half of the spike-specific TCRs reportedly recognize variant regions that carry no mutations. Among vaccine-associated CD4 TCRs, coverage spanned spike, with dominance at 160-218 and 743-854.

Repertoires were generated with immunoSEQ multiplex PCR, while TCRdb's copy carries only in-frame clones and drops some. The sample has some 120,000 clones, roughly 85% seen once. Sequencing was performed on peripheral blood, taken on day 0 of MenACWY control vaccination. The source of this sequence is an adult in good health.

For the CDR3, the DNA is TGTGCCAGCAGCCGTCCCGGGACCCGCGAGGAAAACATTCAGTACTTC. Its protein is CASSRPGTREENIQYF. The chain links TRBV7-9 to TRBJ2-4, with D perhaps assigned TRBD1 or TRBD2 (5 bases each). Germline values: CDR1 SEHNR, CDR2 FQNEAQ (reference sequence). The CDR3 sequence is 16 residues long. Deletions cut 5 bases from V and 5 bases from J, with 19 bases between.